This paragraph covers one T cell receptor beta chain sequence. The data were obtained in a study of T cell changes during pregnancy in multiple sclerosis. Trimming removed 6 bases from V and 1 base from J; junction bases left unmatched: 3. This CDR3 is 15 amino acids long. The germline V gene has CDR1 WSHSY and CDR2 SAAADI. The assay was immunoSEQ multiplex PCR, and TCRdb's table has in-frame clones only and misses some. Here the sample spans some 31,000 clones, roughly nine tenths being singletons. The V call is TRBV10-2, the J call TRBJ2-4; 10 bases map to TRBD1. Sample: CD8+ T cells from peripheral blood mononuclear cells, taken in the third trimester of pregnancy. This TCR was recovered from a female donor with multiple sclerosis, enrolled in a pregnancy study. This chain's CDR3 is CASRTGGSAKNIQYF. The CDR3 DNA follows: TGCGCCAGCAGGACAGGGGGCTCGGCCAAAAACATTCAGTACTTC.